This TCR beta chain was identified during a study of blood T cell repertoires in COVID-19. Unmatched junction bases numbered 3, after V lost 10 bases and J lost 0 bases. This CDR3 is 13 amino acids long. CDR1 is LGHDT, CDR2 YNNKEL, per germline (reference sequence). Assay used: immunoSEQ multiplex PCR; TCRdb lists only in-frame clones, some missing. The sample records roughly 140,000 clones, about 85% being singletons. This TCR was recovered from a human donor in a cohort sampled during active COVID-19. The chain couples TRBV3-1 (or the pseudogene TRBV3-2) to TRBJ2-3; TRBD2 matches 8 bases. The sequencing sample was made of peripheral blood. CDR3 nucleotide sequence: TGTGCCAACCAGCGGGGGAGCACAGATACGCAGTATTTT. This gives the protein CANQRGSTDTQYF.